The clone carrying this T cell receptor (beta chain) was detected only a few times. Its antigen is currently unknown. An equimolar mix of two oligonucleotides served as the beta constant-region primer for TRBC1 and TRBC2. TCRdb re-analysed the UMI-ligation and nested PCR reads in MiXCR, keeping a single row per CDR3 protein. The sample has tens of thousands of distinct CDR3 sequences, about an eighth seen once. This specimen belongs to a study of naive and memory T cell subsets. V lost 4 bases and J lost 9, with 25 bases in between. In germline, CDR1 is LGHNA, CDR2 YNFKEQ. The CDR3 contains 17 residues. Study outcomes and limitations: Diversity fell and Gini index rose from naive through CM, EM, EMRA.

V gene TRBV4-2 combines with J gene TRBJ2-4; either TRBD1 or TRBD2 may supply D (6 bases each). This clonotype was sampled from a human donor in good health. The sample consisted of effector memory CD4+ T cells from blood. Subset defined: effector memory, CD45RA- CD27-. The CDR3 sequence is CASSPGHQGLALTIQYF. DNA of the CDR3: TGTGCCAGCAGCCCGGGCCACCAGGGGCTAGCGTTGACCATTCAGTACTTC.